Following are 25 T cell receptor beta chains from one sample sequenced in a study of early T cells in non-severe SARS-CoV-2 infection. Via MiXCR, TCRdb re-called the 5' RACE reads, giving one row per CDR3 protein. In the table there are over 100,000 distinct CDR3 sequences, around 13% of which are singletons. Sequencing was done on a sample of whole blood. The receptor source for this set is an adult who was a healthcare worker with PCR-confirmed SARS-CoV-2 infection or an uninfected control (not recorded which).

The V and J genes are TRBV20-1 and TRBJ1-5, with no clear D. V was trimmed by 3 bases and J by 5 bases, leaving 8 bases between them. The CDR3 loop spans 12 amino acids. The germline CDR1 and CDR2 sequences are DFQATT and SNEGSKA (reference sequence). The CDR3 reads CSASRQYQPQHF. The CDR3 coding sequence is TGCAGTGCTAGTAGGCAATATCAGCCCCAGCATTTT.

This clonotype was seen only a few times. The V gene is TRBV12-3 or TRBV12-4, the J gene TRBJ2-1, with TRBD2 identical over 11 bases. Trimming cost V 4 bases and J 10 bases; bases outside gene matches: 9. CDR3 length equals 15 residues. The DNA for the CDR3 is TGTGCCAGCAGTTATAGCGGGAGGGCCACAGGGGAGCAGTTCTTC. It encodes CASSYSGRATGEQFF.

This clonotype was counted ten times or more. J is TRBJ1-6 and V is TRBV27; 9 bases agree with TRBD1. CDR1 MNHEY and CDR2 SMNVEV come from the germline V gene (reference sequence). The CDR3 loop spans 17 amino acids. Unmatched junction bases numbered 9, after V lost 3 bases and J lost 6 bases. CDR3 sequence: CASSLATGQGSNSPLHF. CDR3 nucleotide sequence: TGTGCCAGCAGTTTGGCCACCGGACAGGGGTCTAATTCACCCCTCCACTTT.

This clonotype was detected many times. V and J are TRBV5-8 and TRBJ2-1; 12 bases line up with TRBD2. Germline V lookup: CDR1 SGHTS, CDR2 YDEGEE. Trimming cost V 7 bases and J 3 bases; bases outside gene matches: 2. The CDR3 runs to 14 residues. Here the CDR3 reads CASGGLAGYNEQFF. CDR3 nucleotides: TGTGCCAGCGGGGGACTAGCGGGCTACAATGAGCAGTTCTTC.

This clonotype has ten or more counts. The rearrangement joins TRBV30 to TRBJ2-2; TRBD2 agrees at 9 bases. The germline V gene has CDR1 GTSNPN and CDR2 SVGIG (reference sequence). The CDR3 is 14 amino acids. V lost 3 bases, J lost 4 bases, and 3 bases stayed unmatched. The CDR3 reads CAWRNSGSTGELFF. CDR3 in DNA: TGTGCCTGGAGGAATAGCGGGAGCACCGGGGAGCTGTTTTTT.

This chain joins TRBV4-3 and TRBJ1-3; 9 nucleotides match TRBD1. Germline loops: CDR1 LGHNA, CDR2 YSLEER. This CDR3 comprises 15 residues. With 1 base clipped from V and 5 bases from J, the junction kept 3 bases outside the gene matches. The CDR3 region is CASSQAGTGRNTIYF. As DNA, the CDR3 is TGCGCCAGCAGCCAAGCCGGGACAGGGAGAAACACCATATATTTT.

There are a few counts of this clonotype. This chain links TRBV4-1 with TRBJ2-1; no definite D call. Germline V gives CDR1 MGHRA, CDR2 YSYEKL. This CDR3 contains 14 residues. V was trimmed by 0 bases and J by 3 bases, leaving 6 bases between them. CDR3 nucleotides: TGCGCCAGCAGCCAAGATTTACACTACAATGAGCAGTTCTTC. Its protein product is CASSQDLHYNEQFF.

This clonotype occurred many times. The rearrangement links TRBV20-1 to TRBJ2-7, with 10 bases lining up with TRBD2. Germline V gene sequence: CDR1 DFQATT, CDR2 SNEGSKA (reference sequence). V gave up 5 bases and J gave up 4 bases; unmatched junction bases: 14. The CDR3 length is 16 residues. The CDR3 loop is CSARDLAGDVAYEQYF. In nucleotides, the CDR3 is TGCAGTGCTCGGGACCTAGCGGGAGATGTGGCGTACGAGCAGTACTTC.

Turning to this clonotype: A junction boundary mismatches the germline segment, possibly from a read error. The J gene is TRBJ1-2, the V gene TRBV19; D is unresolved. The V gene's germline CDR1 is LNHDA and CDR2 SQIVND (reference sequence). CDR3 size: 14 residues. CDR3 DNA sequence: TGTGCCAGTAGTACCCCCGCGGCGCCTCTGGGAAGAGCCTTC. This gives the protein CASSTPAAPLGRAF.

There are many counts of this clonotype. The chain uses TRBV20-1 and TRBJ2-3; D is ambiguous. Germline assignment: CDR1 DFQATT and CDR2 SNEGSKA (reference sequence). This CDR3 is built from 16 residues. V was cut by 2 bases and J by 6 bases, with 21 bases left in between. As DNA, the CDR3 is TGCAGTGCTAGAATACCTCGTTCGCTCGGTGCGGATACGCAGTATTTT. Protein product: CSARIPRSLGADTQYF.

This clonotype was picked up one time. The chain has TRBV10-3 and TRBJ2-3; the D gene could be TRBD1 or TRBD2 (7 bases each). The germline gives CDR1 ENHRY, CDR2 SYGVKD. Trimming shortened V by 8 bases and J by 4 bases, and 16 bases separated the two germline ends. The CDR3 runs to 14 residues. The CDR3, as DNA: TGTGCCATCGGGGAGGGGGCTAGGGCAGATACGCAGTATTTT. It encodes CAIGEGARADTQYF.

This clonotype was seen ten or more times. This chain connects TRBV12-3 or TRBV12-4 to TRBJ2-1; 8 positions match TRBD2. The CDR3 extends over 15 amino acids. The trim removed 5 bases at V and 4 bases at J, leaving 7 bases unmatched. Here the CDR3 reads CASSLSGNLYNEQFF. CDR3 nucleotides: TGTGCCAGCAGTCTTAGCGGGAATTTGTACAATGAGCAGTTCTTC.

This clonotype occurred many times. The chain employs TRBV11-3 and TRBJ2-7; possible D gene TRBD1, 5 bases. Germline-derived CDR1 and CDR2 are SGHNT and YENEEA. The CDR3 extends over 15 amino acids. Trimming took 7 bases from V and 2 from J, leaving 18 bases between them. Here the CDR3 reads CASTPWGSLPYEQYF. The CDR3 nucleotides read TGTGCCAGCACCCCCTGGGGCAGCCTCCCCTACGAGCAGTACTTC.

This clonotype was counted many times. The chain combines TRBV11-2 with TRBJ2-7, with D tentatively TRBD1 or TRBD2 (7 bases each). CDR1 and CDR2 from the germline V gene are SGHAT and FQNNGV. V dropped 0 bases and J dropped 2 bases, with 17 bases sitting between them. The CDR3 has 17 residues. The CDR3 here is CASSLEPGRGGAYEQYF. The CDR3 coding sequence is TGTGCCAGCAGCTTAGAGCCAGGCAGGGGGGGAGCCTACGAGCAGTACTTC.

V is TRBV28 and J is TRBJ2-3, with 15 bases fitting TRBD2. J lost 7 bases, V lost 3 bases, and 11 bases had no gene match. The CDR3 contains 18 residues. Germline V CDR1 and CDR2: MDHEN, SYDVKM. The CDR3 DNA is TGTGCCAGCAGTTTGGCGGGACTAGCGGGGGGCTTCGTATATACGCAGTATTTT. Its translation is CASSLAGLAGGFVYTQYF.

CDR3 nucleotides: TGTGCTAGTGGTCCCGCTATATGGAACACTGAAGCTTTCTTT. It encodes CASGPAIWNTEAFF. The chain has TRBV12-5 and TRBJ1-1, with no clear D. Germline V CDR1 and CDR2: LGHNT, FRNRAP. This CDR3 is built from 14 residues. Trimming pared 5 bases from V and 1 base from J, leaving 11 bases between.

This chain links TRBV7-9 with TRBJ1-1; D not certain. The CDR3 runs 14 residues. V was shortened by 1 base and J by 6 bases, with 12 bases between the two germline ends. Germline V gives CDR1 SEHNR, CDR2 FQNEAQ (reference sequence). The CDR3 is CASSLDSGLAEAFF. CDR3 DNA: TGTGCCAGCAGCTTAGATTCGGGCCTCGCTGAAGCTTTCTTT.

Only a few counts were recorded for this clonotype. The chain carries TRBV6-1 and TRBJ2-3; D not resolved. Trimming left V 7 bases short and J 4 bases short, with 12 bases between. Germline values: CDR1 MNHNS, CDR2 SASEGT. CDR3 size: 13 residues. CDR3 sequence: CASKRIGADTQYF. The CDR3, as DNA: TGTGCCAGCAAGAGGATAGGCGCAGATACGCAGTATTTT.

A remark on this clonotype: A much larger clone lies a single base off, so this may be a read error. The missing conserved phenylalanine or tryptophan at the end of this CDR3 makes a read error likely. The chain couples TRBV20-1 to TRBJ1-2, with 8 bases lining up with TRBD1. V lost 3 bases, J lost 1 base, and 10 bases stayed unmatched. CDR1 and CDR2 from the germline V gene are DFQATT and SNEGSKA (reference sequence). This CDR3 spans 16 amino acids. CDR3 DNA: TGCAGTGCTAGTGAGCCAGGGGGCCTTCGTAACTATGGCTACACCTAC. It is translated as CSASEPGGLRNYGYTY.

The V and J genes are TRBV6-2 or TRBV6-3 and TRBJ2-4, with D unclear. Germline CDR1 is MNHEY and CDR2 is SVGEGT. Trimming took 6 bases from V and 1 from J, leaving 4 bases between them. This CDR3 has 12 residues. CDR3 DNA sequence: TGTGCCAGCAGGGGTGCCAAAAACATTCAGTACTTC. Encoded protein: CASRGAKNIQYF.

The rearrangement joins TRBV19 to TRBJ2-4; D could derive from TRBD1 or TRBD2 (5 bases each). The V and J ends lost 8 bases and 10 bases respectively, with 12 bases between them. The CDR3 is 11 amino acids. The germline V gene has CDR1 LNHDA and CDR2 SQIVND (reference sequence). The CDR3 reads CASGTTKIQYF. CDR3 nucleotides: TGTGCCAGTGGGACCACAAAGATTCAGTACTTC. Together with reference TRBV19 and TRBJ2-4, the CDR3 gives the full variable domain: DGGITQSPKYLFRKEGQNVTLSCEQNLNHDAMYWYRQDPGQGLRLIYYSQIVNDFQKGDIAEGYSVSREKKESFPLTVTSAQKNPTAFYLCASGTTKIQYFGAGTRLSVL.

The chain joins TRBV28 to TRBJ1-2, with a tentative D call TRBD1 (5 bases). The CDR3 extends over 14 amino acids. Germline V gene data show CDR1 as MDHEN and CDR2 as SYDVKM. V was pared by 2 bases and J by 4 bases, with 11 bases between. The CDR3: CASSLQGDGYGYTF. Here the CDR3 DNA reads TGTGCCAGCAGTTTACAGGGCGACGGCTATGGCTACACCTTC.

Remarks on this clonotype: A much larger clonotype is one base distant, so this may be a read error. V gene TRBV5-5 combines with J gene TRBJ2-1; 9 bases align to TRBD2. J gave up 4 bases and V 4 bases, and 15 bases lay outside the gene matches. CDR1 and CDR2 from the germline V gene are SGHKS and YYEKEE (reference sequence). The CDR3 extends over 18 amino acids. The DNA for the CDR3 is TGTGCCAGCAGCCTACAGGCTAGCGGGATTGGGATTTACAATGAGCAGTTCTTC. This translates into CASSLQASGIGIYNEQFF.

The chain links TRBV11-2 to TRBJ2-1; D gene ambiguous. Germline V gives CDR1 SGHAT, CDR2 FQNNGV. This CDR3 is 13 amino acids long. The V end was cut by 2 bases, the J end by 6 bases, with 8 bases between. This CDR3 is CASSLLIGNEQFF. The CDR3 nucleotides are TGTGCCAGCAGCTTATTGATTGGCAATGAGCAGTTCTTC.

This clonotype was found a few times. This chain connects TRBV2 to TRBJ2-1, with 7 bases lining up with TRBD2. This CDR3 is built from 14 residues. The V segment lost 6 bases and the J segment 3 bases; nucleotides outside the gene matches: 5. Per germline, CDR1 SNHLY and CDR2 FYNNEI. The CDR3 sequence is CASRLADIYNEQFF. In nucleotides, the CDR3 is TGTGCCAGCAGGCTAGCGGACATCTACAATGAGCAGTTCTTC.